Following are 18 T cell receptor beta chains from one sample sequenced in a study of PD-1 blockade in classical Hodgkin lymphoma. Clones were read by immunoSEQ multiplex PCR, and TCRdb kept only the in-frame ones, dropping some. This repertoire shows under 110,000 clones, around 89% found once; its top ten account for under 7.5%. All patients relapsed after autologous stem cell transplantation, and brentuximab vedotin exposure varied. This specimen consisted of peripheral blood mononuclear cells (PBMCs), obtained before the second cycle of nivolumab. Every receptor here comes from a human donor with classical Hodgkin lymphoma.

The chain recombines TRBV6-1 with TRBJ1-1; TRBD1 agrees at 7 bases. The CDR3 is 14 residues long. The germline gives CDR1 MNHNS, CDR2 SASEGT. Trimming at V came to 2 bases and at J to 3 bases, leaving 3 bases not matched to a gene. CDR3 protein: CASSETGAYTEAFF. The CDR3, as DNA: TGTGCCAGCAGTGAAACAGGGGCCTACACTGAAGCTTTCTTT.

The V call is TRBV19, the J call TRBJ2-3; 7 bases match TRBD1. V lost 8 bases, J lost 0 bases, and 14 bases stayed unmatched. Germline CDR1 reads LNHDA; CDR2 reads SQIVND (reference sequence). The CDR3 runs to 17 residues. The CDR3 sequence: CASHDTGVVSSTDTQYF. DNA of the CDR3: TGTGCCAGTCATGATACAGGGGTGGTATCCAGCACAGATACGCAGTATTTT.

The J gene is TRBJ1-6, the V gene TRBV5-6; TRBD1 agrees at 8 bases. The germline gives CDR1 SGHDT, CDR2 YYEEEE. This CDR3 has 13 residues. After removal of 4 bases from V and 9 bases from J, the junction contained 3 bases not matched to a gene. As DNA, the CDR3 is TGTGCCAGCAGCCCGACAGGGGTTTCACCCCTCCACTTT. This sequence encodes CASSPTGVSPLHF.

J is TRBJ2-7 and V is TRBV7-8, with TRBD1 matching 7 bases. Germline lookup yields CDR1 SGHVS and CDR2 FQNEAQ. CDR3 length: 15 residues. Unmatched junction bases numbered 12, after V lost 4 bases and J lost 6 bases. CDR3 in amino acids: CASSSYRQGESEQYF. CDR3 DNA: TGTGCCAGCAGCTCCTACCGACAGGGTGAGAGCGAGCAGTACTTC. The full variable domain, in which reference TRBV7-8 and TRBJ2-7 provide the parts outside the CDR3, is GAGVSQSPRYKVAKRGQDVALRCDPISGHVSLFWYQQALGQGPEFLTYFQNEAQLDKSGLPSDRFFAERPEGSVSTLKIQRTQQEDSAVYLCASSSYRQGESEQYFGPGTRLTVT.

The chain couples TRBV5-1 to TRBJ2-7; D may correspond to TRBD1 or TRBD2 (5 bases each). The CDR3 covers 13 residues. Germline CDR1 and CDR2: SGHRS and YFSETQ. Trimming cost V 0 bases and J 5 bases, with 9 bases left between them. CDR3 bases: TGCGCCAGCAGCTTGGCCGGGACCCACGAGCAGTACTTC. Amino acid sequence: CASSLAGTHEQYF.

The chain uses TRBV4-3 and TRBJ1-4; unclear D gene. The length of the CDR3 is 17 residues. Trimming stripped 0 bases from V and 4 bases from J, with 15 bases between. From germline, CDR1 is LGHNA and CDR2 YSLEER. For the CDR3, the DNA is TGCGCCAGCAGCCAAGATCAAGCGGGTCCGATTAATGAAAAACTGTTTTTT. Amino acids: CASSQDQAGPINEKLFF.

The chain is built from TRBV5-5 and TRBJ1-2, with unresolved D. From germline, CDR1 is SGHKS and CDR2 YYEKEE (reference sequence). V lost 0 bases to trimming and J lost 6 bases, with 6 bases between them. This CDR3 is 12 amino acids long. CDR3 sequence (DNA): TGTGCCAGCAGCTTGGCCGGGCATGGCTACACCTTC. Translation gives CASSLAGHGYTF.

The chain recombines TRBV5-4 with TRBJ1-4; 7 bases fit TRBD1. V lost 4 bases and J lost 4; bases outside the gene matches: 7. The CDR3 is made up of 15 amino acids. CDR1 and CDR2 (germline): SGHNT, YYREEE (reference sequence). The CDR3 sequence: CASSRQGLNNEKLFF. The CDR3 nucleotides are TGTGCCAGCAGCAGACAGGGACTGAATAATGAAAAACTGTTTTTT.

This chain joins TRBV6-5 and TRBJ1-4; D is perhaps TRBD1 (6 bases). V gave up 0 bases and J gave up 8 bases, with 16 bases separating them. The CDR3 has 16 amino acids. Germline CDR1 is MNHEY and CDR2 is SVGAGI. The CDR3 loop is CASSYSRPGEGEKLFF. CDR3 in DNA: TGTGCCAGCAGTTACTCCCGCCCAGGGGAAGGGGAAAAACTGTTTTTT.

This clone was counted between two and nine times. The chain employs TRBV7-7 and TRBJ2-2, with TRBD2 matching 7 bases. The CDR3 contains 15 residues. Germline V gene data show CDR1 as SSHAT and CDR2 as FNYEAQ (reference sequence). J gave up 6 bases and V 3 bases, and 7 bases lay outside the gene matches. CDR3 region: CASSLLRGSAGELFF. Written as DNA, the CDR3 is TGTGCCAGCAGCTTGCTGCGGGGGAGCGCCGGGGAGCTGTTTTTT. The full variable domain, with the rest looked up from reference TRBV7-7 and TRBJ2-2, is GAGVSQSPRYKVTKRGQDVTLRCDPISSHATLYWYQQALGQGPEFLTYFNYEAQPDKSGLPSDRFSAERPEGSISTLTIQRTEQRDSAMYRCASSLLRGSAGELFFGEGSRLTVL.

This clone was seen only once. The chain couples TRBV6-5 to TRBJ2-2; 7 bases map to TRBD1. This CDR3 has 14 residues. J was trimmed by 6 bases and V by 6 bases; bases with no gene match: 7. CDR1 is MNHEY and CDR2 is SVGAGI in the germline V gene. CDR3 protein: CASRSDREAGELFF. Here the CDR3 DNA reads TGTGCCAGCAGGTCCGACAGGGAAGCCGGGGAGCTGTTTTTT.

The chain uses TRBV7-3 and TRBJ2-5, with 9 bases identical to TRBD2. This CDR3 is built from 15 residues. Germline trimming cut 5 bases from V and 4 bases from J; bases unmatched to any gene: 8. Looked up from germline, CDR1 is SGHTA and CDR2 is FQGTGA. Here the CDR3 reads CASSRIAGARETQYF. CDR3 nucleotides: TGTGCCAGCAGCAGAATAGCGGGGGCACGAGAGACCCAGTACTTC.

The chain joins TRBV2 to TRBJ2-7; 7 bases line up with TRBD1. This CDR3 has 15 residues. Per the germline V gene, CDR1 is SNHLY and CDR2 is FYNNEI. The J segment lost 2 bases and the V segment lost 2 bases, leaving 6 bases of the junction unmatched. The CDR3 DNA follows: TGTGCCAGCAGTGAATCTCGGGACAGAACCTACGAGCAGTACTTC. It yields the protein CASSESRDRTYEQYF. Complete variable domain (other parts from reference TRBV2 and TRBJ2-7): EPEVTQTPSHQVTQMGQEVILRCVPISNHLYFYWYRQILGQKVEFLVSFYNNEISEKSEIFDDQFSVERPDGSNFTLKIRSTKLEDSAMYFCASSESRDRTYEQYFGPGTRLTVT.

The CDR3 sequence is CASSFSGADYGYTF. CDR3 sequence (DNA): TGTGCCAGCAGCTTTTCAGGGGCCGACTATGGCTACACCTTC. V is TRBV7-3 and J is TRBJ1-2; tentatively, D is TRBD1 (6 bases). Germline CDR1 and CDR2: SGHTA and FQGTGA. The length of the CDR3 is 14 residues. The V gene lost 3 bases and the J gene lost 3 bases, with 11 bases spanning the gap. The entire variable domain, with the rest obtained from reference TRBV7-3 and TRBJ1-2, is as follows: GAGVSQTPSNKVTEKGKYVELRCDPISGHTALYWYRQSLGQGPEFLIYFQGTGAADDSGLPNDRFFAVRPEGSVSTLKIQRTERGDSAVYLCASSFSGADYGYTFGSGTRLTVV.

The V gene is TRBV28, the J gene TRBJ2-7; weak D call: TRBD2 (6 bases). The CDR3 runs to 15 residues. CDR1 MDHEN and CDR2 SYDVKM come from the germline V gene. V lost 3 bases to trimming and J lost 1 base, with 13 bases between them. As DNA, the CDR3 is TGTGCCAGCAGTTTGGAGGGAGTGAGGTCCTACGAGCAGTACTTC. This encodes CASSLEGVRSYEQYF.

The V gene is TRBV5-1, the J gene TRBJ1-5; D is undetermined. This CDR3 comprises 15 residues. Trimming took 2 bases from V and 5 from J, leaving 14 bases between them. Per the germline V gene, CDR1 is SGHRS and CDR2 is YFSETQ. In nucleotides, the CDR3 is TGCGCCAGCAGCTTTGGGGAATTGGAGGATCAGCCCCAGCATTTT. This gives the protein CASSFGELEDQPQHF. Based on the CDR3 plus reference TRBV5-1 and TRBJ1-5, the full variable domain is KAGVTQTPRYLIKTRGQQVTLSCSPISGHRSVSWYQQTPGQGLQFLFEYFSETQRNKGNFPGRFSGRQFSNSRSEMNVSTLELGDSALYLCASSFGELEDQPQHFGDGTRLSIL.

The genes are TRBV6-5 and TRBJ1-1; D remains ambiguous. The CDR3 contains 13 residues. The germline V gene has CDR1 MNHEY and CDR2 SVGAGI. Trimming took 8 bases from V and 2 from J, leaving 12 bases between them. The CDR3 here is CASSVVSNTEAFF. The CDR3 nucleotides are TGTGCCAGCTCTGTGGTTTCAAACACTGAAGCTTTCTTT.

The rearrangement links TRBV19 to TRBJ2-7, with TRBD1 matching over 8 bases. The length of the CDR3 is 19 residues. J lost 2 bases, V lost 3 bases, and 18 bases had no gene match. CDR1 and CDR2 (germline): LNHDA, SQIVND (reference sequence). The CDR3 sequence: CASSMGGGQGLVRAYEQYF. CDR3 sequence (DNA): TGTGCCAGTAGTATGGGAGGCGGACAGGGTTTGGTTAGGGCCTACGAGCAGTACTTC.